Below are 3 T cell receptor beta chains sequenced from a single sample in a study of molecular identifiers for immune sequencing clone quantification. TCRdb re-derived calls from the PCR reads in MiXCR, one entry per CDR3 protein. The sample has some 100,000 distinct CDR3 sequences; over 15% are singletons. Source material: naive CD8+ T cells from blood, with Jurkat cell RNA spiked in. Subset of the sample: FACS-sorted CD8+CD4-CCR7+CD45RA+ naive T cells. Receptors were obtained from a human donor in good health. Some libraries in this study had Jurkat cell RNA spiked in.

This clonotype has at least ten counts. The rearrangement links TRBV24-1 to TRBJ2-1; TRBD1 matches at 7 bases. This CDR3 spans 15 amino acids. After removal of 6 bases from V and 4 bases from J, the junction contained 8 bases not matched to a gene. In germline, CDR1 is KGHDR, CDR2 SFDVKD. CDR3 nucleotides: TGTGCCACCAGTCACAGGGGATTGCTATACAATGAGCAGTTCTTC. Translating gives CATSHRGLLYNEQFF.

Ten or more counts support this clonotype. The CDR3 bases are TGCGCCAGCAGCCCTTCTAGGACAGCAAACATTCAGTACTTC. Translation gives CASSPSRTANIQYF. J is TRBJ2-4 and V is TRBV4-3, with a weak D call TRBD1 (6 bases). Germline CDR1 reads LGHNA; CDR2 reads YSLEER. The CDR3 length is 14 residues. Trimming shortened V by 4 bases and J by 6 bases, and 13 bases separated the two germline ends.

This clonotype was counted many times. V gene TRBV2 combines with J gene TRBJ1-1, with D perhaps matching TRBD1 (5 bases). V lost 8 bases, J lost 3 bases, and 16 bases lay in between. This CDR3 is 14 amino acids long. The germline V gene has CDR1 SNHLY and CDR2 FYNNEI. CDR3 nucleotides: TGTGCCAGCCCGTGGGACGGATCGGACACTGAAGCTTTCTTT. Translation: CASPWDGSDTEAFF.